This T cell receptor beta chain was sequenced for a study of T cell repertoires in cytomegalovirus infection. Study overall: CMV epitopes that were recently identified and HLA-C-restricted were used alongside well-studied HLA-B-restricted ones.

CDR3 length: 18 amino acids. CDR1 SEHNR and CDR2 FQNEAQ come from the germline V gene (reference sequence). Trimming at V came to 5 bases and at J to 5 bases, leaving 15 bases not matched to a gene. TCRdb re-called the reads through MiXCR, storing one row per CDR3 protein. This table has about 920,000 distinct CDR3 sequences, about 33% appearing once. General study points: Carriers of CMV plus the relevant HLA were identified by cumulative public TCR beta family frequency. CMV-specific TCR beta clonotypes restricted by HLA-C were the ones dominating the ex vivo response.

This clonotype was counted a few times. Antigen specificity is unknown. The sample here was cultured CD8+ T cells from PBMCs, taken from culture after CMV antigen stimulation. V gene TRBV7-9 combines with J gene TRBJ2-1, with TRBD1 identical over 10 bases. The sequence was collected from a human donor in good health (CMV status not recorded). Some clones in this sample may be carry-over from other donors' samples. The CDR3 nucleotides are TGTGCCAGCAGCACGACCGGGACAGGGGCCGCATTAAACAATGAGCAGTTCTTC. It is translated as CASSTTGTGAALNNEQFF.